One TCR beta chain is described in this entry. The sample comes from a study of blood T cell repertoires in COVID-19. On the study more broadly: Italy, Spain and the United States were the sources of the convalescent and acute COVID-19 samples. PBMCs, B-cell-depleted T cells, or T cells provided the cDNA or gDNA that made up the material.

This CDR3 has 18 residues. The V gene end was trimmed by 3 bases and the J gene end by 1 base; junction bases not matched to a gene: 7. CDR1 and CDR2 (germline): SGHNT, YYREEE (reference sequence). Authors' analysis steps: Researchers report that nucleated cell counts were estimated from reference gene primer amplification. Assay: immunoSEQ multiplex PCR; the TCRdb copy retains only in-frame clones and omits some. Clone size and the V and J calls come from that table; the DNA yielded D and trimming. This repertoire shows about 46,000 clones, approximately 85% found once; its top ten account for more than 25%.

This TCR derives from a woman older than 75 with COVID-19, enrolled during active disease. The chain links TRBV5-4 to TRBJ2-3, with 14 bases matching TRBD2. The sequenced sample was peripheral blood. The CDR3 DNA reads TGTGCCAGCAGCTCGGGACTAGCGGGAGTCGTGGGCACAGATACGCAGTATTTT. It specifies CASSSGLAGVVGTDTQYF. The full variable domain, completed using reference TRBV5-4 and TRBJ2-3, is ETGVTQSPTHLIKTRGQQVTLRCSSQSGHNTVSWYQQALGQGPQFIFQYYREEENGRGNFPPRFSGLQFPNYSSELNVNALELDDSALYLCASSSGLAGVVGTDTQYFGPGTRLTVL.